This T cell receptor (beta chain) originates from a study of blood T cell repertoires in COVID-19. This table comes from immunoSEQ multiplex PCR, and its TCRdb copy is limited to in-frame clones, with some not included. The sample lists 300,000 to 350,000 clones; roughly nine tenths were seen once. The CDR3 sequence is 17 residues long. Germline V gene data show CDR1 as LGHDT and CDR2 as YNNKEL (reference sequence). J gave up 7 bases and V 4 bases, and 13 bases lay outside the gene matches. Sample: PBMCs or T cells enriched from blood (not recorded which). V usage is TRBV3-1 (or the pseudogene TRBV3-2) and J usage is TRBJ1-6, with 7 nucleotides matching TRBD1. This clonotype was obtained from a woman aged 25 to 39 who had recovered from COVID-19. CDR3 in amino acids: CASSRPPGSGGNSPLHF. The CDR3 DNA is TGTGCCAGCAGCCGCCCACCGGGTTCAGGGGGGAATTCACCCCTCCACTTT.